This entry describes one TCR beta chain. Other nucleotide sequences from this sample produce the same CDR3. The sample comes from a study of blood T cell repertoires in COVID-19. Produced via immunoSEQ multiplex PCR; TCRdb's table is partial and in-frame only. Among over 250,000 clones listed, nearly 90% were seen once. There are 13 residues in the CDR3. The V gene lost 3 bases and the J gene lost 3 bases, with 8 bases spanning the gap. Germline CDR1 reads KGHSH; CDR2 reads LQKENI. The TCR sequence derives from a woman aged 55-70 years who had recovered from COVID-19. This chain links TRBV18 with TRBJ1-2, with a possible D match to TRBD1 (5 bases). Sequenced: PBMCs or T cells enriched from blood (not recorded which). Here the CDR3 reads CASSPDRDYGYTF. For the CDR3, the DNA is TGTGCCAGCTCACCCGACAGAGACTATGGCTACACCTTC. The whole variable domain, remainder taken from reference TRBV18 and TRBJ1-2, is NAGVMQNPRHLVRRRGQEARLRCSPMKGHSHVYWYRQLPEEGLKFMVYLQKENIIDESGMPKERFSAEFPKEGPSILRIQQVVRGDSAAYFCASSPDRDYGYTFGSGTRLTVV.